This TCR beta chain was recovered during a study of shared clonotypes between healthy human individuals. TCRdb's copy holds only in-frame clones and misses some; the assay was immunoSEQ multiplex PCR. The table shows 2.3 million or so clones, with 93% occurring only once. CDR3 length: 13 residues. The germline V and J ends were trimmed by 0 bases and 7 bases, with 8 bases remaining between them. The V gene's germline CDR1 is SGDLS and CDR2 YYNGEE. This clonotype was sampled from a man younger than 35 in good health. Some clones in this sample may be carry-over from other donors' samples. This chain joins TRBV9 and TRBJ2-1, with D unresolved. Sequences were obtained from naive CD4+ T cells from PBMCs. Subset indicated: CD45RA+ positively selected. CDR3 nucleotide sequence: TGTGCCAGCAGCGTAGGCCAGCCGAATGAGCAGTTCTTC. This sequence encodes CASSVGQPNEQFF.